This T cell receptor beta chain was captured in a study of blood T cell repertoires in COVID-19. Background on the study: Acute and convalescent COVID-19 specimens originated in the United States, Italy and Spain.

Original processing notes: How many nucleated cells were present was estimated from reference gene primer amplification. Measured with immunoSEQ multiplex PCR; TCRdb has only the in-frame clones, and not every one. Clone size and V and J calls were adopted from that table, with D and trimming inferred from the DNA. The sample has 250,000 to 300,000 clones, 75% to 90% seen once. The sequenced sample was peripheral blood. The TCR sequence derives from a man aged 50-60 years with acute or convalescent COVID-19.

CDR3 region: CASSQVRGFGKDTQYF. In nucleotides, the CDR3 is TGTGCCAGCAGCCAAGTGCGAGGCTTCGGGAAGGATACGCAGTATTTT. V and J are TRBV4-2 and TRBJ2-3; maybe TRBD2 (5 bases). CDR1 LGHNA and CDR2 YNFKEQ come from the germline V gene. V was trimmed by 1 base and J by 6 bases, leaving 17 bases between them. CDR3 length: 16 amino acids.